The following is a T cell receptor (beta chain) sequence with its context. These data originate in a study of blood T cells in healthy people across ages. Isolation recovered at least 7 million PBMCs from every sample. The CDR3 runs 11 residues. The germline V and J ends were trimmed by 6 bases and 9 bases, with 10 bases remaining between them. It was with a sample-barcoded 5' primer and a J-beta primer mix that a second PCR of roughly 7 to 12 cycles was run. TCRdb itself ran the 5' RACE reads through MiXCR, one entry per CDR3 protein. This sample has 700,000 to 950,000 distinct CDR3 sequences, with nearly 60% found just once.

Sequencing used blood. The gene calls are TRBV12-3 or TRBV12-4 and TRBJ2-3; D gene unclear. This clonotype was sampled from a man younger than 40 in good health. The CDR3 loop reads CASRLGRTQYF. DNA of the CDR3: TGTGCCAGCAGGCTGGGAAGAACGCAGTATTTT.